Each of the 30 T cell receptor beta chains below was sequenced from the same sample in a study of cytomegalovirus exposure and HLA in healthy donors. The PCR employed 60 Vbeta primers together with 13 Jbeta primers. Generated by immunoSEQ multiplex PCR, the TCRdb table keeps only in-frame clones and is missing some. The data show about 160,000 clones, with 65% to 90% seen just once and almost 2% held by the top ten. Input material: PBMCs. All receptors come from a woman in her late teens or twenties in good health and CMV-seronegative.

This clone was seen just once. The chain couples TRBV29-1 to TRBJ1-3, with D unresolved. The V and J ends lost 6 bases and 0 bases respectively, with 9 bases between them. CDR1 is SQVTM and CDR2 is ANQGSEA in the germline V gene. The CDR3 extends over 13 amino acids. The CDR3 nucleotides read TGCAGCGTCTCAAAGAGCTCTGGAAACACCATATATTTT. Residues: CSVSKSSGNTIYF.

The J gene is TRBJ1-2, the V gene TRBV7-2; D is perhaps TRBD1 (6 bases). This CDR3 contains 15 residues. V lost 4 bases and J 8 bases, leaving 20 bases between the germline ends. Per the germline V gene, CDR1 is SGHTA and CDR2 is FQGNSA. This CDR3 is CASSSLDGGGWGYTF. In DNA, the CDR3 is TGTGCCAGCAGCTCCCTCGACGGGGGGGGCTGGGGCTACACCTTC.

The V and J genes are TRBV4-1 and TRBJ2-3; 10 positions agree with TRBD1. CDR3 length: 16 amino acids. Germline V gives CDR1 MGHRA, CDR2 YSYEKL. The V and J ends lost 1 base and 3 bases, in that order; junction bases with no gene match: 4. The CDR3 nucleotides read TGCGCCAGCAGCCAAGTCGGGACAGGGGTGACAGATACGCAGTATTTT. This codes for CASSQVGTGVTDTQYF.

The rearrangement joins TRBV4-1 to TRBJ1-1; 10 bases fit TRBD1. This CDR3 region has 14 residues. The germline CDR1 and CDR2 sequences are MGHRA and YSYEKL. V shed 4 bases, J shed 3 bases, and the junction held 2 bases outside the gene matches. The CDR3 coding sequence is TGCGCCAGCAGCCTCGGACAGGGGGACACTGAAGCTTTCTTT. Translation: CASSLGQGDTEAFF.

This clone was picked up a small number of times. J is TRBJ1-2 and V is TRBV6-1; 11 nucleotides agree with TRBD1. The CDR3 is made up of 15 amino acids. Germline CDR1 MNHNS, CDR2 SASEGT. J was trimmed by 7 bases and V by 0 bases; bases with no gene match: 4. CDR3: CASSEAVGTGGGYTF. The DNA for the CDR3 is TGTGCCAGCAGTGAAGCGGTCGGGACAGGGGGTGGCTACACCTTC.

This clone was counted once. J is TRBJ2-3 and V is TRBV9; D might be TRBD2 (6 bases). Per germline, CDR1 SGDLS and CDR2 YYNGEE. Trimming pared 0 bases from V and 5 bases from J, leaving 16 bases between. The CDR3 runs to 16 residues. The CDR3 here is CASSVELSGVVDTQYF. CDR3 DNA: TGTGCCAGCAGCGTAGAATTATCGGGGGTGGTAGATACGCAGTATTTT.

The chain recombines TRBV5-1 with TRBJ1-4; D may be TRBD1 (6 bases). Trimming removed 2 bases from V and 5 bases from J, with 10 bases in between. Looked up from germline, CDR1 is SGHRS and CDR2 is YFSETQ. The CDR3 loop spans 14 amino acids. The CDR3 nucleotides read TGCGCCAGCAGCTTAGGGGGTGGGAATGAAAAACTGTTTTTT. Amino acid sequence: CASSLGGGNEKLFF.

CDR3 in amino acids: CASSPPSENIDSNPYEQYF. The DNA for the CDR3 is TGTGCCAGCTCCCCCCCGTCCGAGAATATCGACAGCAACCCCTACGAGCAGTACTTC. The genes are TRBV18 and TRBJ2-7; D possibly corresponds to TRBD1 (5 bases). The CDR3 runs to 19 residues. Trimming cost V 6 bases and J 2 bases, with 29 bases left between them. Germline CDR1 KGHSH, CDR2 LQKENI.

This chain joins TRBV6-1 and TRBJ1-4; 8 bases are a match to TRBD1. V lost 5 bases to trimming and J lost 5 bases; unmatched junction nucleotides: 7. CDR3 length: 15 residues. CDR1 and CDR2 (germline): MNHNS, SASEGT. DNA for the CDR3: TGTGCCAGCAGTAACAGGGGGAGTGGCAATGAAAAACTGTTTTTT. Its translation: CASSNRGSGNEKLFF.

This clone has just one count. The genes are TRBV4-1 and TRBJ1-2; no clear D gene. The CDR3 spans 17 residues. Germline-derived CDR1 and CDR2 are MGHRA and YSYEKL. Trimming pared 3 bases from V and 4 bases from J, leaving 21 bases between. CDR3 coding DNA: TGCGCCAGCAGCCAGCCGGTTCCCCTTTTCGGGAGCTATGGCTACACCTTC. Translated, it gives CASSQPVPLFGSYGYTF.

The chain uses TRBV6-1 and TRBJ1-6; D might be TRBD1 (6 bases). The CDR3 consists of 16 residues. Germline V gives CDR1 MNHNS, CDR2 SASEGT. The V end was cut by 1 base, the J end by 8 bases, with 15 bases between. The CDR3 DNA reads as TGTGCCAGCAGTGAAGACAGTTTGGGGGCGCATTCACCCCTCCACTTT. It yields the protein CASSEDSLGAHSPLHF.

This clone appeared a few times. In DNA form, the CDR3 reads TGCAGCGCCCACGGGGGGAGTGTTAGAAATGAGCAGTTCTTC. Translation: CSAHGGSVRNEQFF. V is TRBV29-1 and J is TRBJ2-1, with 7 bases matching TRBD2. Germline lookup yields CDR1 SQVTM and CDR2 ANQGSEA. The CDR3 spans 14 residues. J lost 7 bases, V lost 7 bases, and 13 bases had no gene match.

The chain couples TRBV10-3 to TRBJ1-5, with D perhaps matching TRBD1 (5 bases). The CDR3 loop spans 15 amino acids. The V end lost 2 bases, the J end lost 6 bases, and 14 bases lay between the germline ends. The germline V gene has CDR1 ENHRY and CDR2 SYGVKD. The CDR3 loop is CAISEEWGEFQPQHF. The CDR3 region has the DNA TGTGCCATCAGTGAGGAGTGGGGGGAGTTTCAGCCCCAGCATTTT.

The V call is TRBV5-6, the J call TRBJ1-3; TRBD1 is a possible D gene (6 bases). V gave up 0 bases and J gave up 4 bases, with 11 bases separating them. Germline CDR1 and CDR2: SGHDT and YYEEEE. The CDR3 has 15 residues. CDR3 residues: CASSLAWGRGNTIYF. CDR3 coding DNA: TGTGCCAGCAGCTTGGCCTGGGGGCGAGGAAACACCATATATTTT.

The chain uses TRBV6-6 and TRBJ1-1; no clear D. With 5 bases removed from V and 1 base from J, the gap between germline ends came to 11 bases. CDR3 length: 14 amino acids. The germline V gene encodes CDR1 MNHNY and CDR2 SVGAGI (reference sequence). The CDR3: CASSPTPGNTEAFF. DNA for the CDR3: TGTGCCAGCAGTCCTACGCCAGGGAACACTGAAGCTTTCTTT.

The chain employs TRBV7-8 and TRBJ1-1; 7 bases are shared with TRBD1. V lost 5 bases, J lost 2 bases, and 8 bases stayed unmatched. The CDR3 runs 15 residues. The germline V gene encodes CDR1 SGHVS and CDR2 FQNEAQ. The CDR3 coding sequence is TGTGCCAGCAGCGGATCGGGGACAGCTAACACTGAAGCTTTCTTT. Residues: CASSGSGTANTEAFF. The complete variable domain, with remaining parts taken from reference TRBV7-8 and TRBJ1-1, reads GAGVSQSPRYKVAKRGQDVALRCDPISGHVSLFWYQQALGQGPEFLTYFQNEAQLDKSGLPSDRFFAERPEGSVSTLKIQRTQQEDSAVYLCASSGSGTANTEAFFGQGTRLTVV.

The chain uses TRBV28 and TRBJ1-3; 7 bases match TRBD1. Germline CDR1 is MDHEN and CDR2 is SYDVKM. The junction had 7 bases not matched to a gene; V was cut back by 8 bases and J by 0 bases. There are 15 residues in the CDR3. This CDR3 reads CASYRTGDSGNTIYF. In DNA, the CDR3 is TGTGCCAGCTACCGGACAGGCGACTCTGGAAACACCATATATTTT. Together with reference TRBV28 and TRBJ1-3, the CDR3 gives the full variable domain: DVKVTQSSRYLVKRTGEKVFLECVQDMDHENMFWYRQDPGLGLRLIYFSYDVKMKEKGDIPEGYSVSREKKERFSLILESASTNQTSMYLCASYRTGDSGNTIYFGEGSWLTVV.

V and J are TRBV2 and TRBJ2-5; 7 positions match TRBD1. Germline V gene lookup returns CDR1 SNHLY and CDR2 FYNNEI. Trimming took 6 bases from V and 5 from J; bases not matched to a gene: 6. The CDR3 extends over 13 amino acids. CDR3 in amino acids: CASSDRVPETQYF. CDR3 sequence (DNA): TGTGCCAGCAGCGACAGGGTGCCCGAGACCCAGTACTTC.

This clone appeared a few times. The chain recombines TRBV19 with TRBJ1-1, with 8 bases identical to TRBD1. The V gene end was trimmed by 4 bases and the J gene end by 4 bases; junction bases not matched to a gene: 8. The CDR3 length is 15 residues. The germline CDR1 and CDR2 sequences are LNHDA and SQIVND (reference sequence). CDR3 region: CASSKQDRVATEAFF. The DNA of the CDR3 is TGTGCCAGTAGTAAGCAGGACAGGGTTGCCACTGAAGCTTTCTTT.

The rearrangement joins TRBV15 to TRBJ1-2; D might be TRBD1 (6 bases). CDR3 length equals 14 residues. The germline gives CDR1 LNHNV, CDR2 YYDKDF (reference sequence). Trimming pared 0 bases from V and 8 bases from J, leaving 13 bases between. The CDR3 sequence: CATSRDRTDEGYTF. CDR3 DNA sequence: TGTGCCACCAGCAGAGATAGGACAGACGAAGGCTACACCTTC. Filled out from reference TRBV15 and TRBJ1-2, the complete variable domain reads DAMVIQNPRYQVTQFGKPVTLSCSQTLNHNVMYWYQQKSSQAPKLLFHYYDKDFNNEADTPDNFQSRRPNTSFCFLDIRSPGLGDTAMYLCATSRDRTDEGYTFGSGTRLTVV.

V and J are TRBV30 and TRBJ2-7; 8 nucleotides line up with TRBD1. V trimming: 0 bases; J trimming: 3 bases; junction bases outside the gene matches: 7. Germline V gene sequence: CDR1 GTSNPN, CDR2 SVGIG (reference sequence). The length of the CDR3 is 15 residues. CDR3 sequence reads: CAWSVGGTGLYEQYF. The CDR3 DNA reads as TGTGCCTGGAGTGTAGGGGGGACAGGCCTCTACGAGCAGTACTTC.

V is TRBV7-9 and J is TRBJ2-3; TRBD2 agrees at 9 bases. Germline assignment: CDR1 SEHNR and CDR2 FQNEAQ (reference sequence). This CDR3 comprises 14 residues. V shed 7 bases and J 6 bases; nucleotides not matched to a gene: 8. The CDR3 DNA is TGTGCCAGCACCCTGGCGGGGGGGAGGGATACGCAGTATTTT. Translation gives CASTLAGGRDTQYF.

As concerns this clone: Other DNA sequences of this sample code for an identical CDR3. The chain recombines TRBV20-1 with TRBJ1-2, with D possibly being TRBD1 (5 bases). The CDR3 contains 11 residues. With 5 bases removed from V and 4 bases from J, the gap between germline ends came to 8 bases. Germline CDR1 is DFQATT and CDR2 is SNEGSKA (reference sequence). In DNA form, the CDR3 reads TGCAGTGCTCGGGACTCCTATGGCTACACCTTC. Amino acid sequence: CSARDSYGYTF.

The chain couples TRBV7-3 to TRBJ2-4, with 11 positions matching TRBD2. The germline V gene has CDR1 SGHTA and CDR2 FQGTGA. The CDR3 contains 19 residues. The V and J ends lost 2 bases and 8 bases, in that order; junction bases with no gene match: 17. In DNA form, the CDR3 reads TGTGCCAGCAGCTTAGCCCCCGCGGGACTAGCGGCAGCAGGTTACATTCAGTACTTC. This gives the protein CASSLAPAGLAAAGYIQYF.

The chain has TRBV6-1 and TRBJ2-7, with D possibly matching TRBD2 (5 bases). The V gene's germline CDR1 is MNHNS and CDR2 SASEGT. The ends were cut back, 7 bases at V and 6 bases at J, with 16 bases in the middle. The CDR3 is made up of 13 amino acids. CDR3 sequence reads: CASIKELGGEQYF. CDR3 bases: TGTGCCAGCATTAAGGAACTAGGAGGCGAGCAGTACTTC.

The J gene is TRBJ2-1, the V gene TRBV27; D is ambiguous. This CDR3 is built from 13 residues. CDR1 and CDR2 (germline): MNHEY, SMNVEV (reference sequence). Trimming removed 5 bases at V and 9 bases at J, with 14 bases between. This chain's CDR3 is CASSIAQMGEQFF. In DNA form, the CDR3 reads TGTGCCAGCAGTATCGCACAGATGGGTGAGCAGTTCTTC.

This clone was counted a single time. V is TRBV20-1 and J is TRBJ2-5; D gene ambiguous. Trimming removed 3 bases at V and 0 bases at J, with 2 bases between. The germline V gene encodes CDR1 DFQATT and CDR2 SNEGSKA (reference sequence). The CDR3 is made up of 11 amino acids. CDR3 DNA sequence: TGCAGTGCTAGCAACCAAGAGACCCAGTACTTC. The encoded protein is CSASNQETQYF.

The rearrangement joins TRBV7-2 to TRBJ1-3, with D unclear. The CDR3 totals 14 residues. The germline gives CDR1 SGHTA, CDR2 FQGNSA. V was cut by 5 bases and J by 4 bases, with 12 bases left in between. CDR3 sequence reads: CASSLWSAGNTIYF. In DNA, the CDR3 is TGTGCCAGCAGCCTTTGGAGCGCGGGAAACACCATATATTTT.

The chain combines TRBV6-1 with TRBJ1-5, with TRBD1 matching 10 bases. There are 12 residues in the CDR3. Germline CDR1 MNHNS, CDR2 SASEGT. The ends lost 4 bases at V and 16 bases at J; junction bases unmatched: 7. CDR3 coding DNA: TGTGCCAGCAGTGCTTTAGACAGGGGGCAACATTTT. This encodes CASSALDRGQHF.

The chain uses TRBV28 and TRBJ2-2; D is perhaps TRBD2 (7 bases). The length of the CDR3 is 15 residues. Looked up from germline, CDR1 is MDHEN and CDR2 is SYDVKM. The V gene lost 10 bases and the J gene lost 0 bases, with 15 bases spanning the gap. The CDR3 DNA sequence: TGTGCCACCAGGGGCGGGGGAGCGAACACCGGGGAGCTGTTTTTT. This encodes CATRGGGANTGELFF.